A single T cell receptor (beta chain) is shown here with its context. This specimen belongs to a study of CD8 T cells in Susac syndrome. Sequencing of TCR beta covered CD8+ and CD4+ T cells obtained from blood. Reverse transcription of about 0.45 to 1 ug RNA used random hexamers. TCRdb reprocessed the immunoSEQ multiplex PCR reads via MiXCR and lists one record per CDR3 protein. The profile shows more than 150,000 distinct CDR3 sequences, approximately 94% of them singletons. The CDR3 contains 15 residues. Germline CDR1 reads SGHTA; CDR2 reads FQGNSA. Trimming took 5 bases from V and 4 from J, leaving 18 bases between them.

The sample consisted of CD4+ T cells from PBMCs. The sequence came from a human donor with Susac syndrome. V and J are TRBV7-2 and TRBJ2-7, with D possibly matching TRBD1 (7 bases). CDR3 residues: CASSRRQGGQYEQYF. CDR3 bases: TGTGCCAGCAGCCGGAGGCAGGGGGGCCAGTACGAGCAGTACTTC.